Following are 5 T cell receptor beta chains from one sample sequenced in a study of blood T cell repertoires in COVID-19. Generated by immunoSEQ multiplex PCR, the TCRdb table keeps only in-frame clones and is missing some. The table lists around 360,000 clones, about 90% of them singletons, with around 1.9% in the top ten. The material sequenced was PBMCs or T cells enriched from blood (not recorded which). Source of these receptors: a man in his forties in a cohort exposed to, infected with or recovered from COVID-19 (not recorded which).

Concerning this clone: Other DNA sequences in the same sample also yield this CDR3. The gene calls are TRBV3-1 (or the pseudogene TRBV3-2) and TRBJ2-7; no reliable D call. The germline CDR1 and CDR2 sequences are LGHDT and YNNKEL (reference sequence). Trimming cost V 0 bases and J 4 bases, with 7 bases left between them. The CDR3 runs 13 residues. The CDR3 reads CASSQEPGYEQYF. The CDR3 DNA reads as TGTGCCAGCAGCCAAGAACCGGGTTACGAGCAGTACTTC.

The chain couples TRBV27 to TRBJ1-6; D call uncertain. This CDR3 contains 13 residues. Trimming removed 2 bases at V and 7 bases at J, with 6 bases between. Germline loops: CDR1 MNHEY, CDR2 SMNVEV (reference sequence). The CDR3 region has the DNA TGTGCCAGCAGTTTAGCGGGGAATTCACCCCTCCACTTT. It translates to CASSLAGNSPLHF.

This clone was seen only once. V gene TRBV24-1 combines with J gene TRBJ2-1; 8 nucleotides align to TRBD2. Trimming at V came to 4 bases and at J to 5 bases, leaving 9 bases not matched to a gene. Germline-derived CDR1 and CDR2 are KGHDR and SFDVKD. This CDR3 region has 16 residues. CDR3 in amino acids: CATSDQAAGEHNEQFF. DNA for the CDR3: TGTGCCACCAGTGACCAAGCAGCGGGGGAACACAATGAGCAGTTCTTC.

The V and J genes are TRBV4-1 and TRBJ2-1; D unresolved. CDR1 and CDR2 from the germline V gene are MGHRA and YSYEKL. Trimming removed 0 bases at V and 7 bases at J, with 19 bases between. The CDR3 totals 17 residues. CDR3 DNA: TGCGCCAGCAGCCAAGATTTAGGAGTAAGCAGCCGGAATGAGCAGTTCTTC. Translated: CASSQDLGVSSRNEQFF.

The chain joins TRBV27 to TRBJ2-7; tentative D call: TRBD2 (6 bases). The CDR3 length is 14 residues. Germline V gene data show CDR1 as MNHEY and CDR2 as SMNVEV (reference sequence). V was trimmed by 5 bases and J by 7 bases, leaving 18 bases between them. In nucleotides, the CDR3 is TGTGCCAGCAGTGTGCCCGGGACTCCGAGAGAGCAGTACTTC. The encoded protein is CASSVPGTPREQYF.